This T cell receptor (beta chain) was found in a study of control samples from healthy donors and cancer patients. Germline values: CDR1 MNHEY, CDR2 SVGAGI. The CDR3 length is 13 residues. The germline V and J ends were trimmed by 7 bases and 2 bases, with 11 bases remaining between them. The repertoire was sequenced with immunoSEQ multiplex PCR; TCRdb's copy has only in-frame clones and lacks some. The profile shows about 59,000 clones, more than 90% of them singletons. The sequence derives from a man aged 35-49 years with colorectal cancer. This rearrangement joins TRBV6-5 to TRBJ1-1, with D tentatively TRBD1 (5 bases). The sample consisted of PBMCs. CDR3 nucleotide sequence: TGTGCCAGCACCGAGGGGACCAACACTGAAGCTTTCTTT. Residues: CASTEGTNTEAFF.